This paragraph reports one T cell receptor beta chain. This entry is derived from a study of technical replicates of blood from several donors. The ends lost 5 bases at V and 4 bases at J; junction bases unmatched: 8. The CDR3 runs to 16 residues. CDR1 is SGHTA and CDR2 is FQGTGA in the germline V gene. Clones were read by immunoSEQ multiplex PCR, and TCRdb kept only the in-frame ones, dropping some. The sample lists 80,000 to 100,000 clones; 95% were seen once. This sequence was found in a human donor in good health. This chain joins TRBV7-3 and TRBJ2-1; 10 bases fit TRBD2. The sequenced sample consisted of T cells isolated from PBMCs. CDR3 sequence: CASSPQGLALYNEQFF. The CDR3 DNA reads TGTGCCAGCAGCCCCCAGGGACTAGCGCTATACAATGAGCAGTTCTTC.